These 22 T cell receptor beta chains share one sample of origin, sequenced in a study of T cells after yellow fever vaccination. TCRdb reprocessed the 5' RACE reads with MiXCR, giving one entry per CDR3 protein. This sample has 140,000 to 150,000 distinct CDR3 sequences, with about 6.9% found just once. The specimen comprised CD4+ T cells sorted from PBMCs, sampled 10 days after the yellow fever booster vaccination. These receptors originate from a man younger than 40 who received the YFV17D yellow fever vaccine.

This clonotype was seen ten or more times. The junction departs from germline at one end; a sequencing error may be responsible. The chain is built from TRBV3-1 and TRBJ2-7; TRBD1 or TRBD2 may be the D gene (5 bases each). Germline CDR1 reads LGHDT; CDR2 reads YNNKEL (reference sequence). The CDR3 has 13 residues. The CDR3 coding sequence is TGTGCCAGCAGCCAAGCTTGGGGAACAGGACTCTTCTTC. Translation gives CASSQAWGTGLFF.

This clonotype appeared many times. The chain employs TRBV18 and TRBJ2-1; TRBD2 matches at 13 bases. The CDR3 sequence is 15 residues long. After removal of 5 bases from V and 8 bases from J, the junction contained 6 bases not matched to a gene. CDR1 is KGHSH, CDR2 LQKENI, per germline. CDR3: CASSGLAGARDEQFF. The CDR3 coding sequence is TGTGCCAGCTCAGGACTAGCGGGGGCGCGCGATGAGCAGTTCTTC.

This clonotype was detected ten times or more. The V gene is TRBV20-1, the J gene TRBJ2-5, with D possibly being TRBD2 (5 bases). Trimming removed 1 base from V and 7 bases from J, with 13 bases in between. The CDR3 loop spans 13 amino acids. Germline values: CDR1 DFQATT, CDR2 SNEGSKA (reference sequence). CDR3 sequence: CSARGWTDWTQYF. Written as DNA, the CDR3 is TGCAGTGCTAGAGGGTGGACTGACTGGACCCAGTACTTC.

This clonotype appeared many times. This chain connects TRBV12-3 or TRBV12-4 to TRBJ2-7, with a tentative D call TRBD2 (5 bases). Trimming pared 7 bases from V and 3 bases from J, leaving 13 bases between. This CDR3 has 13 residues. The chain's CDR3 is CASTGRGNYEQYF. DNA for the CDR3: TGTGCCAGCACAGGACGGGGAAACTACGAGCAGTACTTC.

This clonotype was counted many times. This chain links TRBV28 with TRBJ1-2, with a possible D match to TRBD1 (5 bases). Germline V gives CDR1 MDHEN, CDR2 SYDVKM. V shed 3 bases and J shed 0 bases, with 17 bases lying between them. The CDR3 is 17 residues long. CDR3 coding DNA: TGTGCCAGCAGTTTTGGGGGTCTCGGGTGGGCTAACTATGGCTACACCTTC. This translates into CASSFGGLGWANYGYTF.

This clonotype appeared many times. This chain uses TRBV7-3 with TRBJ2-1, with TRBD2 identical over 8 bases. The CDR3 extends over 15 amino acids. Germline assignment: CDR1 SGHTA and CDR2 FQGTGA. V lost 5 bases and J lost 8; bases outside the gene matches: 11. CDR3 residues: CASSPGGGGSYEQFF. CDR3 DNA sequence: TGTGCCAGCAGCCCCGGGGGGGGCGGGAGTTATGAGCAGTTCTTC.

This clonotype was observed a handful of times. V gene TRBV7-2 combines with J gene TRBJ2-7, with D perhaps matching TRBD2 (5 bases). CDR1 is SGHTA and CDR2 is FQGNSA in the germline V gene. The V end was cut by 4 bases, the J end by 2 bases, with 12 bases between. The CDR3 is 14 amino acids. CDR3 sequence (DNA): TGTGCCAGCAGCTCCGGGATACCGCCCTACGAGCAGTACTTC. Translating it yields CASSSGIPPYEQYF.

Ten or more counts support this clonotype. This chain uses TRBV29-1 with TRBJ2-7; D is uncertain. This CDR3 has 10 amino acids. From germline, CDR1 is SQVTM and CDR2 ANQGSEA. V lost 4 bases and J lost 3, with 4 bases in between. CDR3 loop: CSVVVYEQYF. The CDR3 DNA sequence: TGCAGCGTTGTTGTCTACGAGCAGTACTTC.

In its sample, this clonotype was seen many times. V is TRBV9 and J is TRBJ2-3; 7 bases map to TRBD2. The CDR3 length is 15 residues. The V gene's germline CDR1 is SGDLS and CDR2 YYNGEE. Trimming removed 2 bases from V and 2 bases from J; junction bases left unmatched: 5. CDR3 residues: CASSVGGSLTDTQYF. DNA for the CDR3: TGTGCCAGCAGCGTGGGCGGGAGTCTCACAGATACGCAGTATTTT.

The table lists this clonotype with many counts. This CDR3 reads CSASGTGRLYSNQPQHF. The CDR3 DNA reads TGCAGTGCTAGCGGGACAGGGAGGCTCTATAGCAATCAGCCCCAGCATTTT. The chain is built from TRBV20-1 and TRBJ1-5; 9 bases line up with TRBD1. CDR3 size: 17 residues. Germline CDR1 reads DFQATT; CDR2 reads SNEGSKA (reference sequence). V lost 3 bases to trimming and J lost 0 bases; unmatched junction nucleotides: 9.

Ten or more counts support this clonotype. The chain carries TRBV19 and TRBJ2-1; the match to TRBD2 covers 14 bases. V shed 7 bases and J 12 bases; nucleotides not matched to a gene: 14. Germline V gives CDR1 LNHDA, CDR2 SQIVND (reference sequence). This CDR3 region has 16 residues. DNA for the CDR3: TGTGCCAGTACTCGAGCGGGACTAGCGGGAGAATACGGGCAGTTCTTC. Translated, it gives CASTRAGLAGEYGQFF.

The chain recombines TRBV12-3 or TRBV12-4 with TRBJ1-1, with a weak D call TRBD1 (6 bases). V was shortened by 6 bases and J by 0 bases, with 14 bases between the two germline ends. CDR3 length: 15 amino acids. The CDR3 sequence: CASSLDSTMNTEAFF. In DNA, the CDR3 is TGTGCCAGCAGCCTGGACAGTACTATGAACACTGAAGCTTTCTTT.

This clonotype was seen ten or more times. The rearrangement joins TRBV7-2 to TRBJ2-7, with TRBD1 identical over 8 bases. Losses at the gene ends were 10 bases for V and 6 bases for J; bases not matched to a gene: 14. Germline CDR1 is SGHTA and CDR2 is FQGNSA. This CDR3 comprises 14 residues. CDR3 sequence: CATQTGTGPREQYF. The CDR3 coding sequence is TGTGCCACTCAAACCGGGACAGGCCCCCGCGAGCAGTACTTC.

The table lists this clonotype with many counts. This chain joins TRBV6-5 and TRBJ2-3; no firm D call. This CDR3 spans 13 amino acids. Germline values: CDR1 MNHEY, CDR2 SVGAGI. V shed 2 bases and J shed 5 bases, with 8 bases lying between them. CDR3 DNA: TGTGCCAGCAGTTACAGACTGGAAGATACGCAGTATTTT. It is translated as CASSYRLEDTQYF.

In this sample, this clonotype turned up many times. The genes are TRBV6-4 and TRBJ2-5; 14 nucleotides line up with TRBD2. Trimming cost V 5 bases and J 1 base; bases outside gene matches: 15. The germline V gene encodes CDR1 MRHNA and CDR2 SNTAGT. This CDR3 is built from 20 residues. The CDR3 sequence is CASSPSTRLAGGPLQETQYF. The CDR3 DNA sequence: TGTGCCAGCAGTCCCTCAACTAGACTAGCGGGAGGGCCGCTCCAAGAGACCCAGTACTTC.

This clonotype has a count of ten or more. The CDR3 reads CASSTMDRGGVETQYF. The CDR3 nucleotides are TGTGCCAGCAGCACTATGGACAGGGGTGGGGTGGAGACCCAGTACTTC. The rearrangement joins TRBV7-2 to TRBJ2-5; 9 nucleotides align to TRBD1. Germline V gene sequence: CDR1 SGHTA, CDR2 FQGNSA. This CDR3 is built from 16 residues. V dropped 5 bases and J dropped 5; count of bases not matched to a gene: 12.

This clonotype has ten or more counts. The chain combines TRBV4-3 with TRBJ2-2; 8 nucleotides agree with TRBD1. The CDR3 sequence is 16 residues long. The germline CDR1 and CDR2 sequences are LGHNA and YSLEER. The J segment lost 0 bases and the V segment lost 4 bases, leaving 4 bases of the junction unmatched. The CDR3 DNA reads TGCGCCAGCAGCCGCGGGACAGGCGCGAACACCGGGGAGCTGTTTTTT. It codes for CASSRGTGANTGELFF.

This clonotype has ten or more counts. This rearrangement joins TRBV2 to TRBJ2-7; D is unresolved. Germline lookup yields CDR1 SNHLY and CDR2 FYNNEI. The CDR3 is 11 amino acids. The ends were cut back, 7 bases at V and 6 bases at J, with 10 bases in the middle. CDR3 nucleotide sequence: TGTGCCAGCATACTACAGCGCGAGCAGTACTTC. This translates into CASILQREQYF. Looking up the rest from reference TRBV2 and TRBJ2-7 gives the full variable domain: EPEVTQTPSHQVTQMGQEVILRCVPISNHLYFYWYRQILGQKVEFLVSFYNNEISEKSEIFDDQFSVERPDGSNFTLKIRSTKLEDSAMYFCASILQREQYFGPGTRLTVT.

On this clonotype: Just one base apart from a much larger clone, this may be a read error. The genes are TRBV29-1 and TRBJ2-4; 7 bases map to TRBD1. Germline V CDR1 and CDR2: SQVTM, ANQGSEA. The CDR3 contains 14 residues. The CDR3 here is CSVRGPTAKNMQYF. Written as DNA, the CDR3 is TGCAGCGTGAGGGGGCCAACGGCCAAAAACATGCAGTACTTC. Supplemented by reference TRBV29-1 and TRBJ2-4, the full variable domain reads SAVISQKPSRDICQRGTSLTIQCQVDSQVTMMFWYRQQPGQSLTLIATANQGSEATYESGFVIDKFPISRPNLTFSTLTVSNMSPEDSSIYLCSVRGPTAKNMQYFGAGTRLSVL.

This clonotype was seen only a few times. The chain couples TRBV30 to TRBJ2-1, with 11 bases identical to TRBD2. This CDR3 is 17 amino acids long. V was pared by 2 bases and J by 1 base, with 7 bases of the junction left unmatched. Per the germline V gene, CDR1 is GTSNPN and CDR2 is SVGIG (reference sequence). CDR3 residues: CAWSYSGRAVSYNEQFF. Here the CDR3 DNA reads TGTGCCTGGAGTTATAGCGGGAGGGCAGTGTCCTACAATGAGCAGTTCTTC.

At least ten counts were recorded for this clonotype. CDR3 amino acids: CASSLIPSGSRKTQYF. CDR3 DNA sequence: TGTGCCAGCAGCTTAATCCCTAGCGGGAGTCGCAAGACCCAGTACTTC. The chain has TRBV7-2 and TRBJ2-5, with 10 positions matching TRBD2. Trimming cost V 2 bases and J 6 bases; bases outside gene matches: 9. The CDR3 runs 16 residues. The germline gives CDR1 SGHTA, CDR2 FQGNSA.

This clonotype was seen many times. In nucleotides, the CDR3 is TGCAGTGCTATAAACTTCCACGGGATAGATACGCAGTATTTT. The encoded protein is CSAINFHGIDTQYF. The chain combines TRBV20-1 with TRBJ2-3, with D possibly TRBD2 on 5 matching bases. The CDR3 spans 14 residues. Looked up from germline, CDR1 is DFQATT and CDR2 is SNEGSKA (reference sequence). The ends were cut back, 4 bases at V and 5 bases at J, with 16 bases in the middle.